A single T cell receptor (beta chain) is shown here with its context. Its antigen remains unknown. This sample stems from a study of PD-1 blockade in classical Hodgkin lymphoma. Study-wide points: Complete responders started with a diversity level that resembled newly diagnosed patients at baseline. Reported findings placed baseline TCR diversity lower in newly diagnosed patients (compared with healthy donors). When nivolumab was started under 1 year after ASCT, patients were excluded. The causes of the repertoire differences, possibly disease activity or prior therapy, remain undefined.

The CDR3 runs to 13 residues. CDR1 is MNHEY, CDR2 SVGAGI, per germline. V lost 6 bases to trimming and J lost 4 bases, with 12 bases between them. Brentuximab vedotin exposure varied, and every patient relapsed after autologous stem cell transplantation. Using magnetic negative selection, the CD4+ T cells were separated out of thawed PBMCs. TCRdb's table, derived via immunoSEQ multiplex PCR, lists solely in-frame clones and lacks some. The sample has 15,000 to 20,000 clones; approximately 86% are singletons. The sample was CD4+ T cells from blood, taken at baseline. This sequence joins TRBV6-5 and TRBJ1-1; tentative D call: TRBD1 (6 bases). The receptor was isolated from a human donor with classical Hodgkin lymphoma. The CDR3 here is CASRTGTSTEAFF. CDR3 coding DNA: TGTGCCAGCAGGACCGGGACATCCACTGAAGCTTTCTTT.